Presented here are 17 T cell receptor beta chains from one specimen sequenced in a study of T cell responses to AZD1222 COVID-19 vaccine. Assay used: immunoSEQ multiplex PCR; TCRdb lists only in-frame clones, some missing. The sample shows around 29,000 clones, roughly 92% of them seen only once. Sequences were derived from peripheral blood, sampled on day 0 of AZD1222 vaccination. The receptor set was obtained from an adult in good health.

The rearrangement links TRBV9 to TRBJ2-5, with TRBD1 matching over 8 bases. J gave up 5 bases and V 4 bases, and 13 bases lay outside the gene matches. CDR3 size: 16 residues. From germline, CDR1 is SGDLS and CDR2 YYNGEE. The DNA for the CDR3 is TGTGCCAGCAGCCCTCGGACAGGGCATCGAAGGGAGACCCAGTACTTC. It specifies CASSPRTGHRRETQYF. Together with reference TRBV9 and TRBJ2-5, the CDR3 gives the full variable domain: DSGVTQTPKHLITATGQRVTLRCSPRSGDLSVYWYQQSLDQGLQFLIQYYNGEERAKGNILERFSAQQFPDLHSELNLSSLELGDSALYFCASSPRTGHRRETQYFGPGTRLLVL.

The table lists this clone with a few counts. The rearrangement links TRBV6-2 or TRBV6-3 to TRBJ2-2, with TRBD2 matching 7 bases. The V segment lost 2 bases and the J segment 7 bases; nucleotides outside the gene matches: 4. The CDR3 contains 14 residues. Per the germline V gene, CDR1 is MNHEY and CDR2 is SVGEGT. CDR3 in amino acids: CASSYVAGVGELFF. The CDR3 DNA reads as TGTGCCAGCAGTTACGTCGCGGGAGTCGGGGAGCTGTTTTTT.

This clone is medium-sized (0.01 to 0.1%) by share. This chain connects TRBV20-1 to TRBJ1-1, with D unresolved. V was trimmed by 6 bases and J by 3 bases, leaving 8 bases between them. Germline-derived CDR1 and CDR2 are DFQATT and SNEGSKA (reference sequence). The CDR3 runs to 11 residues. CDR3 sequence reads: CSAGWYTEAFF. Written as DNA, the CDR3 is TGCAGTGCAGGGTGGTACACTGAAGCTTTCTTT.

The V gene is TRBV30, the J gene TRBJ2-1; 8 positions agree with TRBD2. V shed 0 bases, J shed 10 bases, and the junction held 2 bases outside the gene matches. The CDR3 is 12 residues long. Germline V gene sequence: CDR1 GTSNPN, CDR2 SVGIG (reference sequence). The CDR3 protein is CAWSVRGGEQFF. CDR3 in DNA: TGTGCCTGGAGTGTACGGGGGGGAGAGCAGTTCTTC.

The rearrangement uses TRBV6-5 and TRBJ2-7; 11 nucleotides align to TRBD2. V gave up 5 bases and J gave up 0 bases; unmatched junction bases: 0. Germline V gene lookup returns CDR1 MNHEY and CDR2 SVGAGI. The CDR3 contains 14 residues. The CDR3 coding sequence is TGTGCCAGCAGTCTAGCGGGGGGCTCCTACGAGCAGTACTTC. Amino acids: CASSLAGGSYEQYF.

The CDR3 bases are TGTGCCAGCACCCCACTAGCGGGCGGTTTGGGGCAGTTCTTC. This codes for CASTPLAGGLGQFF. The chain carries TRBV28 and TRBJ2-1, with 9 bases matching TRBD2. The germline gives CDR1 MDHEN, CDR2 SYDVKM. V gave up 7 bases and J gave up 12 bases; unmatched junction bases: 13. This CDR3 contains 14 residues.

The chain uses TRBV6-5 and TRBJ1-4; D remains unclear. The CDR3 runs to 15 residues. Germline CDR1 and CDR2: MNHEY and SVGAGI. V was trimmed by 2 bases and J by 2 bases, leaving 9 bases between them. The CDR3: CASSYARSTNEKLFF. The CDR3 DNA sequence: TGTGCCAGCAGTTACGCTAGAAGTACTAATGAAAAACTGTTTTTT.

This chain links TRBV19 with TRBJ2-6; 10 bases line up with TRBD1. The V and J ends lost 8 bases and 2 bases, in that order; junction bases with no gene match: 9. The CDR3 totals 17 residues. Looked up from germline, CDR1 is LNHDA and CDR2 is SQIVND (reference sequence). The DNA of the CDR3 is TGTGCCAGTCGACCGGGACAGGGGAAGGCTGGGGCCAACGTCCTGACTTTC. Amino acids: CASRPGQGKAGANVLTF.

CDR3 amino acids: CASSRSGGGSTDTQYF. CDR3 DNA sequence: TGTGCCAGCAGCCGTAGCGGGGGGGGTAGCACAGATACGCAGTATTTT. The chain employs TRBV11-2 and TRBJ2-3; 11 bases match TRBD2. The V segment lost 5 bases and the J segment 0 bases; nucleotides outside the gene matches: 4. Germline CDR1 is SGHAT and CDR2 is FQNNGV. CDR3 length: 16 residues.

V usage is TRBV25-1 and J usage is TRBJ2-2, with D unclear. The length of the CDR3 is 13 residues. The germline gives CDR1 MGHDK, CDR2 SYGVNS. The germline V and J ends were trimmed by 6 bases and 5 bases, with 10 bases remaining between them. The CDR3, as DNA: TGTGCCAGCAGCCTTGGGGTGACCGGGGAGCTGTTTTTT. It encodes CASSLGVTGELFF.

The rearrangement joins TRBV4-1 to TRBJ2-3; 12 nucleotides agree with TRBD2. CDR1 and CDR2 (germline): MGHRA, YSYEKL. This CDR3 is 20 amino acids long. J gave up 4 bases and V 1 base, and 15 bases lay outside the gene matches. For the CDR3, the DNA is TGCGCCAGCAGCCAAGTCGCCCTCCAAGGACTAGCGGGAAGGCCAGATACGCAGTATTTT. Protein sequence: CASSQVALQGLAGRPDTQYF.

This clone was seen once. This chain links TRBV6-2 or TRBV6-3 with TRBJ1-2; no firm D call. V lost 5 bases and J lost 3, with 13 bases in between. CDR1 and CDR2 from the germline V gene are MNHEY and SVGEGT. The CDR3 sequence is 14 residues long. The CDR3 protein is CASSTPRNDYGYTF. CDR3 DNA sequence: TGTGCCAGCAGTACCCCGCGCAATGACTATGGCTACACCTTC.

The genes are TRBV18 and TRBJ2-1; TRBD2 matches 14 bases. From germline, CDR1 is KGHSH and CDR2 LQKENI. J was trimmed by 3 bases and V by 6 bases; bases with no gene match: 16. CDR3 length: 20 residues. CDR3 sequence: CASSYRGPGTSGSLYNEQFF. CDR3 DNA sequence: TGTGCCAGCTCGTACAGGGGCCCCGGGACTAGCGGGAGCCTCTACAATGAGCAGTTCTTC.

This clone was observed once. The genes are TRBV6-2 or TRBV6-3 and TRBJ2-1; no firm D call. Germline assignment: CDR1 MNHEY and CDR2 SVGEGT. Trimming pared 2 bases from V and 4 bases from J, leaving 9 bases between. The CDR3 covers 14 residues. The CDR3 here is CASSYGRNYNEQFF. Here the CDR3 DNA reads TGTGCCAGCAGTTACGGGCGGAATTACAATGAGCAGTTCTTC.

The J gene is TRBJ1-2, the V gene TRBV28; possible D gene TRBD1, 5 bases. The CDR3 consists of 11 residues. CDR1 is MDHEN and CDR2 is SYDVKM in the germline V gene. Deletions cut 2 bases from V and 7 bases from J, with 5 bases between. CDR3 in DNA: TGTGCCAGCAGTTTACAGGGTGGCTACACCTTC. Translation: CASSLQGGYTF.

The CDR3 here is CSGSSYNEQFF. The DNA for the CDR3 is TGCAGTGGGTCGTCCTACAATGAGCAGTTCTTC. This chain uses TRBV20-1 with TRBJ2-1; D gene ambiguous. CDR3 length equals 11 residues. V was clipped by 7 bases and J by 1 base, with 5 bases between them. Germline V gene lookup returns CDR1 DFQATT and CDR2 SNEGSKA (reference sequence).

The chain links TRBV4-1 to TRBJ2-7; maybe TRBD2 (5 bases). This CDR3 is built from 13 residues. The V and J ends lost 2 bases and 4 bases respectively, with 9 bases between them. Looked up from germline, CDR1 is MGHRA and CDR2 is YSYEKL. The CDR3 protein is CASSQIEGYEQYF. CDR3 DNA: TGCGCCAGCAGCCAAATTGAGGGATACGAGCAGTACTTC.